The T cell receptor beta chain described here comes from a study of blood T cells in healthy people across ages. For the second PCR, which ran for about 6 to 11 cycles, a sample-barcoded 5' primer and a J-beta primer mix were used. TCRdb fed the 5' RACE reads into MiXCR, producing one record per CDR3 protein. The data show approximately 670,000 distinct CDR3 sequences, with approximately 40% seen just once and around 32% held by the top ten. This CDR3 has 14 residues. The germline V gene encodes CDR1 DFQATT and CDR2 SNEGSKA (reference sequence). The V end lost 5 bases, the J end lost 3 bases, and 16 bases lay between the germline ends.

The chain carries TRBV20-1 and TRBJ1-1; TRBD1 might be the D (5 bases). The origin of this receptor is a man older than 75 in good health. The sequenced material came from blood. CDR3 residues: CSAFSGRSDTEAFF. In nucleotides, the CDR3 is TGCAGTGCTTTCTCAGGGCGGTCGGACACTGAAGCTTTCTTT.